This TCR beta chain was documented in a study of regulatory T cells in long-lasting Graves disease. This clonotype was recorded many times. The time point here: persistent/refractory GD, antithyroid drugs over 5 years with positive TRAb. TCR sequences were obtained from RNA taken from PBMCs. Patients were from an endocrinology department in Xi'an, China. The TCR beta library used iRepertoire HTBI primers with Arm-PCR amplification of CDR3. Methods used by the authors: Looking across samples, the authors found some 67 TRBV and 13 to 15 TRBJ segments. Each CDR3 protein gets one entry after TCRdb re-called the multiplex PCR reads with MiXCR. The V and J calls shown here were made by TCRdb, not taken from the authors' results. Of around 460,000 distinct CDR3 sequences in the sample, roughly a fifth were seen once. CDR1 and CDR2 (germline): MNHEY, SMNVEV (reference sequence). This CDR3 region has 17 residues. V dropped 3 bases and J dropped 2; count of bases not matched to a gene: 8.

The TCR was taken from a female donor with Graves disease. This specimen consisted of peripheral blood mononuclear cells (PBMCs), obtained when the disease was refractory, from a patient treated with antithyroid drugs. The chain joins TRBV27 to TRBJ2-5; 11 bases map to TRBD2. The CDR3 reads CASSLGTSGLTQETQYF. The CDR3 DNA follows: TGTGCCAGCAGTTTGGGGACTAGCGGCCTGACGCAAGAGACCCAGTACTTC.